The following is a T cell receptor (beta chain) sequence with its context. The source of the sample is a study of blood T cell repertoires in COVID-19. Study context: Samples of COVID-19 (acute and convalescent) were obtained from the United States, Italy and Spain.

V trimming: 6 bases; J trimming: 6 bases; junction bases outside the gene matches: 11. The CDR3 consists of 14 residues. Germline V lookup: CDR1 MNHEY, CDR2 SVGAGI. Original analysis: Reference gene primer amplification yielded estimated nucleated cell counts. Sequenced by immunoSEQ multiplex PCR; TCRdb stores in-frame clones only, minus some. V, J and clone size reflect that table, while D and trimming were determined from the DNA. Of some 60,000 clones in the sample, around four fifths are singletons; the top ten hold 10% to 15%. The chain couples TRBV6-5 to TRBJ2-7; 7 bases line up with TRBD1. Sequenced material: peripheral blood. This TCR was sampled from a human donor in a cohort sampled during active COVID-19. CDR3 protein: CASRPRQGLGEQYV. The CDR3 DNA reads as TGTGCCAGCAGGCCAAGACAGGGTTTGGGCGAGCAGTACGTC.